This section outlines one TCR beta chain sequence together with its context. Its cognate antigen is unknown. This entry comes from a study of T cell responses to AZD1222 COVID-19 vaccine. Whole-study results and caveats: Among the donors, most were white British and more were female, and clonal diversity was possibly underestimated. At baseline, seropositivity was found in only six or seven AZD1222 recipients. When two AZD1222 doses had been given, Spike-specific TCR breadth and depth rose.

Generated by immunoSEQ multiplex PCR, the TCRdb table keeps only in-frame clones and is missing some. The sample has 100,000 or so clones, about 85% seen once. The clonotype comes from an adult who received the AZD1222 COVID-19 vaccine. Sequencing used peripheral blood, obtained 28 days after the second AZD1222 dose.

CDR3: CSVVGTSEYQETQYF. DNA for the CDR3: TGCAGCGTTGTGGGGACTAGCGAGTACCAAGAGACCCAGTACTTC. V gene TRBV29-1 combines with J gene TRBJ2-5, with 10 bases that match TRBD2. Germline V gene data show CDR1 as SQVTM and CDR2 as ANQGSEA. The CDR3 has 15 amino acids. The V and J ends lost 4 bases and 0 bases, in that order; junction bases with no gene match: 5.